A selection of T cell receptor beta chains follows, all from one sample in a study of blood T cell repertoires in COVID-19. Produced via immunoSEQ multiplex PCR; TCRdb's table is partial and in-frame only. The table lists around 220,000 clones, about nine tenths of them singletons. The sequenced material came from PBMCs or T cells enriched from blood (not recorded which). The source is a woman aged 25 to 39 with acute COVID-19. The CDR3 runs from the conserved cysteine through the conserved F or W. D genes are given only for firm matches. Clone size is not always given. Where it is, it says once, few, many or a class for expanded clones.

CDR3: CASSEAGGGDSPLHF
DNA: TGTGCCAGCAGCGAAGCAGGGGGCGGTGATTCACCCCTCCACTTT
size: -
J: TRBJ1-6
D: TRBD1
V: TRBV9

CDR3: CASSRGNTEAFF
DNA: TGTGCCAGCAGTAGGGGGAACACTGAAGCTTTCTTT
size: -
J: TRBJ1-1
D: -
V: TRBV7-9

CDR3: CASSQGATDTQYF
DNA: TGTGCCAGCAGCCAAGGCGCGACAGATACGCAGTATTTT
size: -
J: TRBJ2-3
D: -
V: TRBV3-1/TRBV3-2

CDR3: CASSYSNAGDNSPLHF
DNA: TGTGCCAGCAGTTACTCGAATGCAGGGGATAATTCACCCCTCCACTTT
size: -
J: TRBJ1-6
D: -
V: TRBV6-5

CDR3: CASSSTGGHQPQHF
DNA: TGTGCCAGCAGTTCGACAGGGGGGCATCAGCCCCAGCATTTT
size: -
J: TRBJ1-5
D: TRBD1
V: TRBV28

CDR3: CASSEIAAGNTIYF
DNA: TGTGCCAGCAGTGAAATTGCGGCTGGAAACACCATATATTTT
size: -
J: TRBJ1-3
D: -
V: TRBV2

CDR3: CASILTSGRGEQFF
DNA: TGTGCCAGCATCTTGACTAGCGGGAGGGGGGAGCAGTTCTTC
size: -
J: TRBJ2-1
D: TRBD2
V: TRBV28

CDR3: CASSLWSGNTEAFF
DNA: TGTGCCAGCAGTTTATGGTCCGGGAACACTGAAGCTTTCTTT
size: -
J: TRBJ1-1
D: -
V: TRBV28

CDR3: CASSFRLSGNTIYF
DNA: TGTGCCAGCAGTTTTCGACTCTCTGGAAACACCATATATTTT
size: -
J: TRBJ1-3
D: -
V: TRBV28

CDR3: CASSYSDRGTDTQYF
DNA: TGTGCCAGCAGTTACTCGGACAGGGGCACAGATACGCAGTATTTT
size: -
J: TRBJ2-3
D: TRBD1
V: TRBV6-5

CDR3: CASSDSGIWGGPDTQYF
DNA: TGTGCCAGCAGTGATAGCGGGATCTGGGGGGGCCCAGATACGCAGTATTTT
size: -
J: TRBJ2-3
D: TRBD2
V: TRBV2

CDR3: CASGTGNHEQYF
DNA: TGTGCCAGCGGTACAGGGAACCACGAGCAGTACTTC
size: -
J: TRBJ2-7
D: -
V: TRBV28

CDR3: CASSTTTMTGVGQFF
DNA: TGTGCCAGCAGTACAACTACAATGACAGGGGTGGGGCAGTTCTTC
size: -
J: TRBJ2-1
D: TRBD1
V: TRBV2

CDR3: CASSFRTGGNTEAFF
DNA: TGTGCCAGCAGCTTCAGGACCGGGGGGAACACTGAAGCTTTCTTT
size: -
J: TRBJ1-1
D: -
V: TRBV7-9

CDR3: CASSSHREYEQFF
DNA: TGTGCCAGCAGCTCGCACAGGGAATATGAGCAGTTCTTC
size: -
J: TRBJ2-1
D: -
V: TRBV12-3/TRBV12-4

CDR3: CASSLVGGARNEKLFF
DNA: TGTGCCAGCAGCTTAGTAGGGGGGGCGCGTAATGAAAAACTGTTTTTT
size: -
J: TRBJ1-4
D: -
V: TRBV11-2

CDR3: CASSERQGANQPQHF
DNA: TGTGCCAGCAGTGAACGACAGGGGGCGAATCAGCCCCAGCATTTT
size: once
J: TRBJ1-5
D: TRBD1
V: TRBV28

CDR3: CASSPPGGGTASYEQYF
DNA: TGTGCCAGCAGTCCCCCAGGTGGGGGGACGGCTAGCTACGAGCAGTACTTC
size: -
J: TRBJ2-7
D: -
V: TRBV6-6

CDR3: CASSKGRGGGDTQYF
DNA: TGTGCCAGTAGCAAAGGTCGTGGGGGAGGGGATACGCAGTATTTT
size: -
J: TRBJ2-3
D: TRBD2
V: TRBV19